Only a few counts were recorded for the clone carrying this TCR beta chain. Its antigen is not identified. This entry belongs to a study of cytomegalovirus exposure and HLA in healthy donors. Germline values: CDR1 SGHTA, CDR2 FQGNSA. This CDR3 is 14 amino acids long. V lost 4 bases, J lost 5 bases, and 12 bases lay in between. Study-level results: Cytomegalovirus status was reportedly diagnosed by the classifier with high specificity and sensitivity. By a later analysis, the bulk of CMV-associated TCR beta chains appeared HLA-restricted.

The PCR contained 60 Vbeta and 13 Jbeta primers. Libraries were prepared by immunoSEQ multiplex PCR; TCRdb keeps only in-frame clonotypes and omits some of them. This table has around 140,000 clones, 82% appearing once. The sample taken for sequencing was PBMCs. The V gene is TRBV7-2, the J gene TRBJ2-1, with TRBD2 as a possible D gene (7 bases). The TCR comes from a male donor in good health and CMV-seronegative. This chain's CDR3 is CASSWGGDNNEQFF. CDR3 sequence (DNA): TGTGCCAGCAGCTGGGGGGGGGACAACAATGAGCAGTTCTTC.